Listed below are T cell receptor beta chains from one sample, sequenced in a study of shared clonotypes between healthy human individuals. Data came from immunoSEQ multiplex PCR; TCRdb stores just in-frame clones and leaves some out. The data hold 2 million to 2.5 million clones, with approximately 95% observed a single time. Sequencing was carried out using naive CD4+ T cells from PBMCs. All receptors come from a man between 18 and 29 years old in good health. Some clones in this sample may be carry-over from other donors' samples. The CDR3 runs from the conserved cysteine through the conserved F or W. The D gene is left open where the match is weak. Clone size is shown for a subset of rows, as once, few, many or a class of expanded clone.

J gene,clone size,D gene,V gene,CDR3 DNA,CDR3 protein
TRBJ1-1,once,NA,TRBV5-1,TGCGCCAGCAGCTTATTCCTTGGGACGGGGAACACTGAAGCTTTCTTT,CASSLFLGTGNTEAFF
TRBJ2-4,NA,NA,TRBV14,TGTGCCAGCAGCCAAGACCTCGAGACTATTCAGTACTTC,CASSQDLETIQYF
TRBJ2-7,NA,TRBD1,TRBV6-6,TGTGCCAGCAACCGGGACAGGGGAGCCCACGAGCAGTACTTC,CASNRDRGAHEQYF
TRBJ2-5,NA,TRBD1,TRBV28,TGTGCCAGCAGTGGACAGGGGGCTATGGAGACCCAGTACTTC,CASSGQGAMETQYF
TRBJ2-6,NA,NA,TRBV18,TGTGCCAGCTCACCGTACCAAGTTCTTAGTGGGGCCAACGTCCTGACTTTC,CASSPYQVLSGANVLTF
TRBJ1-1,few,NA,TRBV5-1,TGCGCCAGCAGCTTGGCGGACGGGCGGACTGAAGCTTTCTTT,CASSLADGRTEAFF
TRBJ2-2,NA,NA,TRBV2,TGTGCCAGCAGTGAATATAGCGGGAACACCGGGGAGCTGTTTTTT,CASSEYSGNTGELFF
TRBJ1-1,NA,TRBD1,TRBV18,TGTGCCAGCTCACCGACAGGGGGACTTGAAGCTTTCTTT,CASSPTGGLEAFF
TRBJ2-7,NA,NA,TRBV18,TGTGCCAGCTCACCCCGGACGGGCTTCCCCTACGAGCAGTACTTC,CASSPRTGFPYEQYF
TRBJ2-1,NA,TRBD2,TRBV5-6,TGTGCCAGCAGCCCCTTAGCGGGTGGGCGCAATGAGCAGTTCTTC,CASSPLAGGRNEQFF
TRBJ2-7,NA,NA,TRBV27,TGTGCCAGCAGTGCATCCAGGGCAGCCAACCAGTACTTC,CASSASRAANQYF
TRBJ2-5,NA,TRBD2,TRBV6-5,TGTGCCAGTCGGACTAGCGGGAGTGGTGAGACCCAGTACTTC,CASRTSGSGETQYF
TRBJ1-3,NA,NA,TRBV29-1,TGCAGCGTTGGGGACTCTGGAAACACCATATATTTT,CSVGDSGNTIYF
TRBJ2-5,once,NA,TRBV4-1,TGCGCCAGCAGCCTATTCGGGGAGACCCAGTACTTC,CASSLFGETQYF
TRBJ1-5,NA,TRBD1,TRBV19,TGTGCCAGTAGTATCTTGGACAGGGTCTCGGTCTTAAATCAGCCCCAGCATTTT,CASSILDRVSVLNQPQHF
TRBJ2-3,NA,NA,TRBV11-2,TGTGCCAGCAGCACCCGCCATACCACAGATACGCAGTATTTT,CASSTRHTTDTQYF
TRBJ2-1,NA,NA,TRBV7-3,TGTGCCAGCAGCTTAGGTATAAGGACGAATGAGCAGTTCTTC,CASSLGIRTNEQFF